The present entry profiles one T cell receptor (beta chain) with its context. The ends were cut back, 3 bases at V and 5 bases at J, with 6 bases in the middle. The CDR3 length is 12 residues. Germline CDR1 KGHDR, CDR2 SFDVKD. The sample comes from a study of blood T cell repertoires in COVID-19. Overall study: Both acute and convalescent COVID-19 samples were obtained from the United States, Italy and Spain. PBMCs, B-cell-depleted T cells, or T cells were the source of the cDNA or gDNA that made up the material.

Per the original methods: Quantification of nucleated cells was approximated via reference gene primer amplification. Sequencing was performed with immunoSEQ multiplex PCR; in TCRdb, only in-frame clones are kept and a portion is missing. Clone size and the V and J calls come from that table; the DNA yielded D and trimming. Of 280,000 or so clones in the sample, roughly 85% were seen once. The source of this sequence is a woman aged 50 to 60 who had recovered from COVID-19. The sequencing sample was made of peripheral blood. The chain employs TRBV24-1 and TRBJ1-2; a weak D match, TRBD1 (5 bases). In DNA, the CDR3 is TGTGCCACCAGTGATCAGGGTTATGGCTACACCTTC. It is translated as CATSDQGYGYTF.